The 22 T cell receptor beta chains reported below all come from one sample, sequenced in a study of early T cells in non-severe SARS-CoV-2 infection. TCRdb itself ran the 5' RACE reads through MiXCR, one entry per CDR3 protein. The sample includes more than 90,000 distinct CDR3 sequences, approximately 11% of them seen just once. The specimen was whole blood. These receptor sequences come from an adult who was a healthcare worker with PCR-confirmed SARS-CoV-2 infection or an uninfected control (not recorded which).

The chain couples TRBV6-4 to TRBJ1-5; D not certain. This CDR3 comprises 13 residues. CDR1 is MRHNA, CDR2 SNTAGT, per germline. V lost 3 bases, J lost 7 bases, and 10 bases lay in between. CDR3 sequence (DNA): TGTGCCAGCAGTGAGTCCTCGGGGCAGCCCCAGCATTTT. Translating gives CASSESSGQPQHF.

There are many counts of this clonotype. The chain carries TRBV3-1 and TRBJ2-7; D tentatively reads TRBD1 or TRBD2 (6 bases each). CDR3 size: 15 residues. Germline loops: CDR1 LGHDT, CDR2 YNNKEL (reference sequence). Trimming stripped 4 bases from V and 5 bases from J, with 18 bases between. The CDR3 is CASSPPRGGSDEQYF. CDR3 nucleotides: TGTGCCAGCAGCCCTCCGCGAGGGGGGTCCGACGAGCAGTACTTC.

A few counts support this clonotype. The rearrangement uses TRBV29-1 and TRBJ1-1, with D possibly being TRBD1 (6 bases). The CDR3 is made up of 12 amino acids. Germline V CDR1 and CDR2: SQVTM, ANQGSEA. For the CDR3, the DNA is TGCGGGGTACAGGGAGGAGGAACTGAAGCTTTCTTT. Its protein product is CGVQGGGTEAFF.

In its sample, this clonotype was seen a few times. This chain connects TRBV5-4 to TRBJ2-7, with D uncertain. V was cut by 0 bases and J by 0 bases, with 7 bases left in between. CDR1 is SGHNT and CDR2 is YYREEE in the germline V gene (reference sequence). This CDR3 comprises 14 residues. CDR3 amino acids: CASSLGTDSYEQYF. CDR3 coding DNA: TGTGCCAGCAGCTTGGGTACGGACTCCTACGAGCAGTACTTC.

This clonotype was recorded a few times. The chain recombines TRBV28 with TRBJ2-2; 8 bases line up with TRBD1. Trimming cost V 5 bases and J 4 bases; bases outside gene matches: 9. Germline assignment: CDR1 MDHEN and CDR2 SYDVKM. This CDR3 spans 16 amino acids. The CDR3 nucleotides read TGTGCCAGCAGTGATTGGACAGGGTTGGGCACCGGGGAGCTGTTTTTT. This translates into CASSDWTGLGTGELFF.

This clonotype was found a few times. The chain couples TRBV20-1 to TRBJ2-5; TRBD2 agrees at 12 bases. With V trimmed by 4 bases and J by 5 bases, 8 bases remained unmatched. The CDR3 loop spans 15 amino acids. CDR1 and CDR2 (germline): DFQATT, SNEGSKA (reference sequence). CDR3 coding DNA: TGCAGTGCTACCGCTAGCGGGAGGGCCAGGGAGACCCAGTACTTC. Its protein product is CSATASGRARETQYF.

This clonotype has at least ten counts. The chain joins TRBV30 to TRBJ2-7; possibly TRBD1 or TRBD2 for D (6 bases each). The germline V gene has CDR1 GTSNPN and CDR2 SVGIG (reference sequence). CDR3 length equals 15 residues. The V end lost 1 base, the J end lost 2 bases, and 15 bases lay between the germline ends. CDR3 in DNA: TGTGCCTGGAGTGGTCAAGGACGGGGGCCCTACGAGCAGTACTTC. This translates into CAWSGQGRGPYEQYF.

This clonotype was observed a few times. The chain has TRBV15 and TRBJ2-1, with TRBD2 matching 8 bases. The CDR3 length is 14 residues. V lost 3 bases to trimming and J lost 9 bases; unmatched junction nucleotides: 7. CDR1 and CDR2 (germline): LNHNV, YYDKDF (reference sequence). CDR3 nucleotides: TGTGCCACCAGCAGGGAAGGGACTAGGTTTGAGCAGTTCTTC. Residues: CATSREGTRFEQFF.

This clonotype came up a few times. The V call is TRBV4-1, the J call TRBJ2-3; no reliable D call. The CDR3 extends over 16 amino acids. V lost 1 base and J 1 base, leaving 12 bases between the germline ends. Germline V gene lookup returns CDR1 MGHRA and CDR2 YSYEKL. CDR3 coding DNA: TGCGCCAGCAGCCAAGCGTTGGCCTCGCGCACAGATACGCAGTATTTT. Translated, it gives CASSQALASRTDTQYF.

In this sample, this clonotype turned up many times. The J gene is TRBJ2-1, the V gene TRBV18, with D uncertain. CDR3 size: 13 residues. The V gene's germline CDR1 is KGHSH and CDR2 LQKENI. V lost 0 bases and J lost 3, with 3 bases in between. CDR3 residues: CASSPPSYNEQFF. In DNA form, the CDR3 reads TGTGCCAGCTCACCACCGAGCTACAATGAGCAGTTCTTC.

The rearrangement links TRBV11-2 to TRBJ2-1; D remains unclear. The germline V gene encodes CDR1 SGHAT and CDR2 FQNNGV. This CDR3 spans 16 amino acids. V was clipped by 3 bases and J by 1 base, with 13 bases between them. The CDR3, as DNA: TGTGCCAGCAGCTTCATGGCTTTGAGTTCCTACAATGAGCAGTTCTTC. Its protein is CASSFMALSSYNEQFF. The full variable domain, in which reference TRBV11-2 and TRBJ2-1 provide the parts outside the CDR3, is EAGVAQSPRYKIIEKRQSVAFWCNPISGHATLYWYQQILGQGPKLLIQFQNNGVVDDSQLPKDRFSAERLKGVDSTLKIQPAKLEDSAVYLCASSFMALSSYNEQFFGPGTRLTVL.

The V call is TRBV20-1, the J call TRBJ1-1; D is uncertain. Trimming removed 3 bases at V and 6 bases at J, with 17 bases between. Germline V gene lookup returns CDR1 DFQATT and CDR2 SNEGSKA (reference sequence). CDR3 length equals 14 residues. As DNA, the CDR3 is TGCAGTGCTAGTACCGGACCTAGTAACGCTGAAGCTTTCTTT. Translated, it gives CSASTGPSNAEAFF.

This clonotype occurred many times. The rearrangement links TRBV10-1 to TRBJ1-2, with D perhaps matching TRBD1 (6 bases). The germline V gene has CDR1 WNHNN and CDR2 SYGVQD (reference sequence). V was trimmed by 5 bases and J by 1 base, leaving 20 bases between them. This CDR3 is built from 17 residues. CDR3 bases: TGCGCCAGCAGTCCGCTTATCACAGGGTCCCATAACTATGGCTACACCTTC. Amino acids: CASSPLITGSHNYGYTF.

This clonotype was observed a handful of times. The genes are TRBV9 and TRBJ2-1; tentatively, D is TRBD1 (5 bases). Germline V CDR1 and CDR2: SGDLS, YYNGEE. Deletions cut 4 bases from V and 4 bases from J, with 15 bases between. The length of the CDR3 is 15 residues. The CDR3 region has the DNA TGTGCCAGCAGCTACCAGGGCGGCGAATACAATGAGCAGTTCTTC. Translating gives CASSYQGGEYNEQFF.

The chain combines TRBV2 with TRBJ1-5; 8 bases are shared with TRBD1. The CDR3 has 15 residues. Unmatched junction bases numbered 9, after V lost 4 bases and J lost 7 bases. Germline V gene sequence: CDR1 SNHLY, CDR2 FYNNEI. The CDR3 here is CASSGFDRGRQPQHF. In DNA, the CDR3 is TGTGCCAGCAGTGGGTTCGACAGGGGTAGGCAGCCCCAGCATTTT. The complete variable domain, with remaining parts taken from reference TRBV2 and TRBJ1-5, reads EPEVTQTPSHQVTQMGQEVILRCVPISNHLYFYWYRQILGQKVEFLVSFYNNEISEKSEIFDDQFSVERPDGSNFTLKIRSTKLEDSAMYFCASSGFDRGRQPQHFGDGTRLSIL.

At least ten counts were recorded for this clonotype. Written as DNA, the CDR3 is TGCGCCAGCTCAGAGGGGCTTGGCACCGGGGAGCTGTTTTTT. Translating gives CASSEGLGTGELFF. The V and J genes are TRBV5-1 and TRBJ2-2; the D call may be TRBD1 or TRBD2 (5 bases each). The germline CDR1 and CDR2 sequences are SGHRS and YFSETQ. V was cut by 7 bases and J by 4 bases, with 14 bases left in between. This CDR3 has 14 amino acids.

This clonotype occurred many times. The V call is TRBV27, the J call TRBJ2-5; D possibly corresponds to TRBD2 (5 bases). The germline gives CDR1 MNHEY, CDR2 SMNVEV (reference sequence). Trimming removed 9 bases from V and 4 bases from J, with 12 bases in between. The CDR3 totals 12 residues. The CDR3 bases are TGTGCCAGTACTGACCGGGGAGAGACCCAGTACTTC. Translation: CASTDRGETQYF.

This clonotype has just a few counts. V is TRBV2 and J is TRBJ2-4; unclear D gene. The germline V gene has CDR1 SNHLY and CDR2 FYNNEI. Trimming cost V 3 bases and J 5 bases, with 8 bases left between them. The CDR3 covers 13 residues. The CDR3: CASSEDRENIQYF. The CDR3 DNA follows: TGTGCCAGCAGTGAGGACCGGGAAAACATTCAGTACTTC.

There are many counts of this clonotype. This chain uses TRBV2 with TRBJ1-2, with a possible D match to TRBD1 (5 bases). CDR1 is SNHLY, CDR2 FYNNEI, per germline. The CDR3 has 15 residues. V shed 7 bases and J shed 2 bases, with 17 bases lying between them. This chain's CDR3 is CASTPSLGDNYGYTF. The CDR3 coding sequence is TGTGCCAGCACCCCCTCCCTGGGGGACAACTATGGCTACACCTTC.

This clonotype was recorded at least ten times. This sequence joins TRBV12-3 or TRBV12-4 and TRBJ2-1; TRBD2 matches 8 bases. The CDR3 length is 17 residues. J was trimmed by 5 bases and V by 9 bases; bases with no gene match: 18. CDR3 amino acids: CASLTRGKRGSDNEQFF. DNA of the CDR3: TGTGCCAGTCTAACGAGGGGCAAGCGGGGGTCCGACAATGAGCAGTTCTTC.

The chain recombines TRBV24-1 with TRBJ1-1; weak D call: TRBD1 (5 bases). CDR1 and CDR2 from the germline V gene are KGHDR and SFDVKD. Trimming took 4 bases from V and 3 from J, leaving 8 bases between them. This CDR3 is 13 amino acids long. CDR3 sequence: CATSDWTHTEAFF. For the CDR3, the DNA is TGTGCCACCAGTGACTGGACACACACTGAAGCTTTCTTT.

This clonotype has more than one count but fewer than ten. The chain recombines TRBV20-1 with TRBJ2-1; 8 bases align to TRBD1. The CDR3 covers 12 residues. The J segment lost 9 bases and the V segment lost 3 bases, leaving 4 bases of the junction unmatched. Germline V gene data show CDR1 as DFQATT and CDR2 as SNEGSKA (reference sequence). The CDR3 DNA is TGCAGTGCTAGTAGGACAGGGCCTGAGCAGTTCTTC. It specifies CSASRTGPEQFF.